These 15 T cell receptor beta chains were sequenced from one sample in a study of control samples from healthy donors and cancer patients. Measured with immunoSEQ multiplex PCR; TCRdb has only the in-frame clones, and not every one. The data contain about 150,000 clones, 93% of them singletons. Source material: blood. These receptors were collected from a man between 18 and 29 years old in good health.

The V gene is TRBV7-2, the J gene TRBJ2-7; D is perhaps TRBD2 (6 bases). Trimming removed 1 base at V and 4 bases at J, with 11 bases between. The V gene's germline CDR1 is SGHTA and CDR2 FQGNSA. The CDR3 is made up of 14 amino acids. The CDR3 bases are TGTGCCAGCAGCTTAGTGGAGACTAGATACGAGCAGTACTTC. Residues: CASSLVETRYEQYF.

The chain employs TRBV29-1 and TRBJ2-1, with 9 bases identical to TRBD1. The V gene's germline CDR1 is SQVTM and CDR2 ANQGSEA. There are 16 residues in the CDR3. Unmatched junction bases numbered 4, after V lost 0 bases and J lost 1 base. CDR3 coding DNA: TGCAGCGTTGAAGACTTGGGACAGGGTTCCTACAATGAGCAGTTCTTC. Translating it yields CSVEDLGQGSYNEQFF.

This rearrangement joins TRBV6-6 to TRBJ2-7; D unresolved. The length of the CDR3 is 13 residues. Germline CDR1 MNHNY, CDR2 SVGAGI (reference sequence). V was cut by 7 bases and J by 3 bases, with 13 bases left in between. The CDR3 coding sequence is TGTGCCAGCATGGAGCCCGAATTCTACGAGCAGTACTTC. Protein product: CASMEPEFYEQYF.

V is TRBV4-1 and J is TRBJ2-1, with 8 bases identical to TRBD1. V gave up 0 bases and J gave up 4 bases; unmatched junction bases: 5. This CDR3 region has 16 residues. Germline V lookup: CDR1 MGHRA, CDR2 YSYEKL. CDR3 loop: CASSQEGQDQYNEQFF. CDR3 nucleotides: TGCGCCAGCAGCCAAGAGGGACAGGACCAATACAATGAGCAGTTCTTC.

The V gene is TRBV4-1, the J gene TRBJ2-7; the D gene is possibly TRBD1 (5 bases). The CDR3 contains 15 residues. V lost 1 base to trimming and J lost 0 bases, with 10 bases between them. Germline V CDR1 and CDR2: MGHRA, YSYEKL. CDR3 nucleotides: TGCGCCAGCAGCCAAGTGACAGACAGCTCCTACGAGCAGTACTTC. It specifies CASSQVTDSSYEQYF.

Points on this clone: The germline gene is not matched at one end of the junction; a read error may be the cause. CDR3 loop: CASSHPYGETQYF. In DNA, the CDR3 is TGTGCTAGCAGCCACCCGTACGGAGAGACCCAGTACTTC. The J gene is TRBJ2-5, the V gene TRBV7-7; D is ambiguous. Germline-derived CDR1 and CDR2 are SSHAT and FNYEAQ (reference sequence). The length of the CDR3 is 13 residues. Combining the CDR3 with reference TRBV7-7 and TRBJ2-5 gives the whole variable domain GAGVSQSPRYKVTKRGQDVTLRCDPISSHATLYWYQQALGQGPEFLTYFNYEAQPDKSGLPSDRFSAERPEGSISTLTIQRTEQRDSAMYRCASSHPYGETQYFGPGTRLLVL.

The rearrangement joins TRBV5-1 to TRBJ2-1; 9 bases match TRBD1. Germline V gene data show CDR1 as SGHRS and CDR2 as YFSETQ. Losses at the gene ends were 0 bases for V and 6 bases for J; bases not matched to a gene: 19. The CDR3 sequence is 20 residues long. The CDR3 reads CASSLAPGQGSENFGNEQFF. The CDR3 region has the DNA TGCGCCAGCAGCTTGGCTCCGGGACAGGGCTCCGAAAACTTTGGCAATGAGCAGTTCTTC.

J is TRBJ1-1 and V is TRBV6-5; possible D gene TRBD1, 6 bases. V was shortened by 6 bases and J by 5 bases, with 10 bases between the two germline ends. The CDR3 is 12 residues long. In germline, CDR1 is MNHEY, CDR2 SVGAGI. DNA for the CDR3: TGTGCCAGCAGCAGGGGTGGAACTGAAGCTTTCTTT. Translating it yields CASSRGGTEAFF.

This clone was counted between two and nine times. CDR3 in DNA: TGTGCCAGCAGTTACTCCTCCACTGAAGCTTTCTTT. Residues: CASSYSSTEAFF. This chain uses TRBV6-5 with TRBJ1-1; D call uncertain. There are 12 residues in the CDR3. Germline V lookup: CDR1 MNHEY, CDR2 SVGAGI. V dropped 0 bases and J dropped 4 bases, with 3 bases sitting between them.

This chain joins TRBV10-3 and TRBJ2-2, with TRBD1 matching 9 bases. V was clipped by 3 bases and J by 1 base; unmatched bases: 9. This CDR3 is 18 amino acids long. Germline CDR1 ENHRY, CDR2 SYGVKD. This CDR3 reads CAISDRQGVSGNTGELFF. The CDR3 nucleotides are TGTGCCATCAGTGACCGACAGGGGGTTTCGGGGAACACCGGGGAGCTGTTTTTT.

This clone was found a few times. V usage is TRBV7-6 and J usage is TRBJ2-7, with TRBD2 identical over 15 bases. The CDR3 runs to 16 residues. Germline V lookup: CDR1 SGHVS, CDR2 FNYEAQ. Losses at the gene ends were 8 bases for V and 0 bases for J; bases not matched to a gene: 5. The DNA of the CDR3 is TGTGCCAGCGGGACTAGCGGGGGGACTCACTCCTACGAGCAGTACTTC. It translates to CASGTSGGTHSYEQYF. Full variable domain (rest looked up from reference TRBV7-6 and TRBJ2-7): GAGVSQSPRYKVTKRGQDVALRCDPISGHVSLYWYRQALGQGPEFLTYFNYEAQQDKSGLPNDRFSAERPEGSISTLTIQRTEQRDSAMYRCASGTSGGTHSYEQYFGPGTRLTVT.

The chain links TRBV6-5 to TRBJ2-1, with D possibly being TRBD2 (6 bases). This CDR3 is 15 amino acids long. Deletions cut 5 bases from V and 8 bases from J, with 19 bases between. Germline CDR1 is MNHEY and CDR2 is SVGAGI. CDR3 region: CASSHGLRVGDEQFF. As DNA, the CDR3 is TGTGCCAGCAGTCACGGACTACGAGTTGGCGATGAGCAGTTCTTC.

CDR3 region: CSVEPGQGGETQYF. The CDR3, as DNA: TGCAGCGTTGAACCGGGCCAGGGGGGGGAGACCCAGTACTTC. The gene calls are TRBV29-1 and TRBJ2-5; D may be TRBD1 or TRBD2 (7 bases each). Germline-derived CDR1 and CDR2 are SQVTM and ANQGSEA. The ends were cut back, 2 bases at V and 5 bases at J, with 15 bases in the middle. This CDR3 is 14 amino acids long.

The CDR3: CASSPLGPDTQYF. DNA for the CDR3: TGTGCCAGCAGTCCCCTCGGGCCGGATACGCAGTATTTT. The V and J genes are TRBV28 and TRBJ2-3; D is unresolved. V was trimmed by 5 bases and J by 6 bases, leaving 12 bases between them. CDR1 is MDHEN, CDR2 SYDVKM, per germline. The CDR3 sequence is 13 residues long. The full variable domain, rest sourced from reference TRBV28 and TRBJ2-3, is DVKVTQSSRYLVKRTGEKVFLECVQDMDHENMFWYRQDPGLGLRLIYFSYDVKMKEKGDIPEGYSVSREKKERFSLILESASTNQTSMYLCASSPLGPDTQYFGPGTRLTVL.

This chain connects TRBV6-5 to TRBJ2-1, with unresolved D. CDR1 and CDR2 from the germline V gene are MNHEY and SVGAGI. With 5 bases removed from V and 4 bases from J, the gap between germline ends came to 9 bases. The CDR3 extends over 13 amino acids. CDR3 nucleotide sequence: TGTGCCAGCAGTCCCGGGTGGTACAATGAGCAGTTCTTC. This gives the protein CASSPGWYNEQFF.